This paragraph reports one T cell receptor beta chain. The data were taken from a study of blood T cell repertoires in COVID-19. Assay used: immunoSEQ multiplex PCR; TCRdb lists only in-frame clones, some missing. The sample lists under 200,000 clones; approximately 80% were seen once. The V and J ends lost 5 bases and 2 bases respectively, with 14 bases between them. Per the germline V gene, CDR1 is MDHEN and CDR2 is SYDVKM. This CDR3 is 15 amino acids long. Sequencing was done on a sample of peripheral blood. The sequence came from a woman of 80 years or more with COVID-19, enrolled during active disease. The chain carries TRBV28 and TRBJ2-3, with D possibly matching TRBD2 (7 bases). CDR3: CASSPGGGVTDTQYF. In nucleotides, the CDR3 is TGTGCCAGCAGTCCGGGGGGCGGGGTCACAGATACGCAGTATTTT.